This TCR beta chain was profiled in a study of cytomegalovirus exposure and HLA in healthy donors. About the research overall: One earlier analysis, a look at around 180 million T cells, found roughly 120 million unique TCR beta sequences.

CDR1 and CDR2 from the germline V gene are LGHNA and YSLEER. The junction had 9 bases not matched to a gene; V was cut back by 0 bases and J by 4 bases. This CDR3 has 17 amino acids. Findings and limits, study-wide: Presence/absence analysis assumed near-uniform sequencing depth across donors.

Worth noting for this clone: Its cognate antigen is unknown.

Primers included in the PCR were 60 Vbeta and 13 Jbeta primers. Some clones are missing from TCRdb's copy, which holds only in-frame ones; the method was immunoSEQ multiplex PCR. The sample yields some 160,000 clones, approximately 80% seen once. Source material: PBMCs. The chain employs TRBV4-3 and TRBJ1-3; 7 bases fit TRBD1. The TCR was taken from a woman in her 50s in good health and CMV-seronegative. Written as DNA, the CDR3 is TGCGCCAGCAGCCAAGATTGGGCGTTGGACAGGGGAAACACCATATATTTT. Translation gives CASSQDWALDRGNTIYF.